The 21 T cell receptor beta chains listed next were all sequenced from one sample in a study of control samples from healthy donors and cancer patients. The table came from immunoSEQ multiplex PCR; TCRdb's copy has only in-frame clones and leaves some out. This sample has approximately 98,000 clones, with approximately 82% found just once. The sample comprised blood. The receptors here all came from a man between 18 and 35 years old in good health.

The chain carries TRBV12-5 and TRBJ1-2; possible D gene TRBD1, 5 bases. The V end lost 0 bases, the J end lost 2 bases, and 25 bases lay between the germline ends. Germline loops: CDR1 LGHNT, CDR2 FRNRAP. CDR3 size: 20 residues. CDR3 bases: TGTGCTAGTGGTTTGGTACTTGTCCCGGGACCGGACCGAAAAAACTATGGCTACACCTTC. It specifies CASGLVLVPGPDRKNYGYTF.

The chain links TRBV6-4 to TRBJ1-1, with D unresolved. Germline-derived CDR1 and CDR2 are MRHNA and SNTAGT. V lost 10 bases to trimming and J lost 10 bases, with 19 bases between them. The length of the CDR3 is 12 residues. The CDR3 coding sequence is TGTGCCACTCTTGGCGAGGGAAAGGTAGCTTTCTTT. It codes for CATLGEGKVAFF.

This sequence joins TRBV5-6 and TRBJ2-2, with 10 bases fitting TRBD1. This CDR3 region has 17 residues. The V gene's germline CDR1 is SGHDT and CDR2 YYEEEE. The V and J ends lost 0 bases and 6 bases, in that order; junction bases with no gene match: 8. CDR3 in amino acids: CASSLAKTGGMAGELFF. The CDR3 DNA reads as TGTGCCAGCAGCTTGGCCAAGACAGGGGGCATGGCCGGGGAGCTGTTTTTT.

This chain connects TRBV29-1 to TRBJ2-1, with D possibly TRBD1 on 5 matching bases. Per the germline V gene, CDR1 is SQVTM and CDR2 is ANQGSEA. Deletions cut 2 bases from V and 9 bases from J, with 14 bases between. The CDR3 totals 13 residues. For the CDR3, the DNA is TGCAGCGTTGAACAGTTAGGGGTGTTTGAGCAGTTCTTC. Its protein product is CSVEQLGVFEQFF.

The genes are TRBV2 and TRBJ1-1, with D uncertain. CDR3 size: 13 residues. The germline V gene has CDR1 SNHLY and CDR2 FYNNEI. V was shortened by 5 bases and J by 1 base, with 8 bases between the two germline ends. For the CDR3, the DNA is TGTGCCAGCAGTCGGGTTCGGAACACTGAAGCTTTCTTT. This codes for CASSRVRNTEAFF.

Here the CDR3 DNA reads TGTGCCAGTAGTTCCCGGGTCTCTCACACTGAAGCTTTCTTT. As protein: CASSSRVSHTEAFF. The chain has TRBV19 and TRBJ1-1, with D unresolved. The CDR3 totals 14 residues. V lost 5 bases and J lost 3, with 13 bases in between. From germline, CDR1 is LNHDA and CDR2 SQIVND (reference sequence).

This sequence joins TRBV28 and TRBJ2-4; a weak D match, TRBD2 (7 bases). The CDR3 loop spans 14 amino acids. From germline, CDR1 is MDHEN and CDR2 SYDVKM. V was trimmed by 3 bases and J by 8 bases, leaving 14 bases between them. The CDR3 nucleotides are TGTGCCAGCAGTTTCCGTCAGGGGAGGGACATTCAGTACTTC. Amino acids: CASSFRQGRDIQYF. Complete variable domain (other parts from reference TRBV28 and TRBJ2-4): DVKVTQSSRYLVKRTGEKVFLECVQDMDHENMFWYRQDPGLGLRLIYFSYDVKMKEKGDIPEGYSVSREKKERFSLILESASTNQTSMYLCASSFRQGRDIQYFGAGTRLSVL.

Comment on this clone: Other DNA sequences from this sample encode an identical CDR3 as well. The V gene is TRBV6-5, the J gene TRBJ1-2; 7 nucleotides line up with TRBD1. V shed 5 bases, J shed 1 base, and the junction held 4 bases outside the gene matches. The CDR3 length is 14 residues. The germline CDR1 and CDR2 sequences are MNHEY and SVGAGI. The CDR3: CASSRQGRNYGYTF. Here the CDR3 DNA reads TGTGCCAGCAGTAGACAGGGACGTAACTATGGCTACACCTTC.

This clone was recorded a few times. The chain has TRBV6-2 or TRBV6-3 and TRBJ2-3; 9 positions match TRBD2. The CDR3 length is 17 residues. CDR1 and CDR2 from the germline V gene are MNHEY and SVGEGT. V lost 4 bases to trimming and J lost 4 bases; unmatched junction nucleotides: 12. The CDR3 sequence: CASSSTDAGGHSDTQYF. For the CDR3, the DNA is TGTGCCAGCAGTTCCACCGATGCGGGGGGGCATTCAGATACGCAGTATTTT.

To note about this clone: The same CDR3 arises from other DNA sequences in this sample as well. The rearrangement uses TRBV14 and TRBJ2-5; D may be TRBD2 (5 bases). There are 12 residues in the CDR3. V lost 6 bases to trimming and J lost 5 bases, with 10 bases between them. CDR1 and CDR2 (germline): SGHDN, FVKESK. The CDR3 sequence: CASSPSGETQYF. CDR3 bases: TGTGCCAGCAGTCCGTCGGGGGAGACCCAGTACTTC.

V is TRBV30 and J is TRBJ1-1; possibly TRBD1 for D (5 bases). Deletions cut 0 bases from V and 6 bases from J, with 14 bases between. In germline, CDR1 is GTSNPN, CDR2 SVGIG (reference sequence). The CDR3 runs 14 residues. CDR3: CAWSVRQTGAEAFF. The CDR3 DNA reads TGTGCCTGGAGTGTACGACAGACTGGGGCTGAAGCTTTCTTT.

The rearrangement uses TRBV18 and TRBJ2-1; D unresolved. CDR1 and CDR2 (germline): KGHSH, LQKENI. This CDR3 comprises 12 residues. With 4 bases removed from V and 5 bases from J, the gap between germline ends came to 6 bases. The CDR3 loop is CASSLQHNEQFF. The CDR3, as DNA: TGTGCCAGCTCACTACAACACAATGAGCAGTTCTTC.

The chain carries TRBV10-2 and TRBJ1-3; tentatively, D is TRBD1 (5 bases). Trimming pared 6 bases from V and 4 bases from J, leaving 10 bases between. CDR1 is WSHSY, CDR2 SAAADI, per germline. CDR3 length equals 13 residues. The CDR3 nucleotides read TGCGCCAGCAGAGTGACAGAAGGAAACACCATATATTTT. Translated, it gives CASRVTEGNTIYF.

The chain is built from TRBV27 and TRBJ1-5, with 7 bases identical to TRBD1. Germline CDR1 and CDR2: MNHEY and SMNVEV (reference sequence). J gave up 0 bases and V 0 bases, and 2 bases lay outside the gene matches. This CDR3 spans 16 amino acids. CDR3: CASSLSTGYSNQPQHF. CDR3 in DNA: TGTGCCAGCAGTTTATCGACAGGGTATAGCAATCAGCCCCAGCATTTT.

There are a few counts of this clone. V and J are TRBV12-3 or TRBV12-4 and TRBJ2-7, with D maybe TRBD1 (6 bases). CDR3 length equals 13 residues. V was trimmed by 6 bases and J by 1 base, leaving 10 bases between them. The CDR3 coding sequence is TGTGCCAGCAGACCTACAGGGTCCTACGAGCAGTACTTC. Protein: CASRPTGSYEQYF.

The chain recombines TRBV11-2 with TRBJ2-7; D perhaps matches TRBD2 (6 bases). The V end was cut by 2 bases, the J end by 6 bases, with 17 bases between. CDR3 length equals 15 residues. Germline V gives CDR1 SGHAT, CDR2 FQNNGV. CDR3 loop: CASSLFSGGIGEQYV. CDR3 DNA: TGTGCCAGCAGCTTATTTAGTGGGGGGATAGGCGAGCAGTACGTC.

Notes on this clone: Other DNA sequences in this sample translate to the same CDR3. V and J are TRBV15 and TRBJ1-1; D unresolved. Germline V gene data show CDR1 as LNHNV and CDR2 as YYDKDF (reference sequence). The CDR3 sequence is 13 residues long. V was trimmed by 0 bases and J by 0 bases, leaving 2 bases between them. The CDR3 DNA is TGTGCCACCAGCAGAGACCTGAACACTGAAGCTTTCTTT. Translating gives CATSRDLNTEAFF.

The chain links TRBV6-5 to TRBJ1-6; perhaps TRBD1 as D (5 bases). Germline CDR1 is MNHEY and CDR2 is SVGAGI. The CDR3 contains 14 residues. V dropped 8 bases and J dropped 4 bases, with 12 bases sitting between them. The CDR3 DNA sequence: TGTGCCAGCCAGTCGGGGGGATATAATTCACCCCTCCACTTT. Protein: CASQSGGYNSPLHF.

This clone showed up just a few times. This chain joins TRBV12-3 or TRBV12-4 and TRBJ1-1; tentative D call: TRBD1 (6 bases). V lost 6 bases and J lost 4, with 12 bases in between. The CDR3 length is 13 residues. The CDR3 region has the DNA TGTGCCAGCAGCCTACAGGGTAGCACTGAAGCTTTCTTT. The encoded protein is CASSLQGSTEAFF.

The chain joins TRBV7-9 to TRBJ2-3; 9 bases map to TRBD2. The CDR3 has 16 amino acids. Germline CDR1 reads SEHNR; CDR2 reads FQNEAQ (reference sequence). The J segment lost 0 bases and the V segment lost 2 bases, leaving 3 bases of the junction unmatched. CDR3 DNA sequence: TGTGCCAGCAGCTTATTTCTAGCGGGGAGCACAGATACGCAGTATTTT. Its translation is CASSLFLAGSTDTQYF.

This rearrangement joins TRBV6-1 to TRBJ1-5; maybe TRBD1 (5 bases). The germline CDR1 and CDR2 sequences are MNHNS and SASEGT. V lost 2 bases, J lost 7 bases, and 15 bases lay in between. This CDR3 contains 15 residues. DNA for the CDR3: TGTGCCAGCAGTGAAATGGATGGGGGTCGGCAGCCCCAGCATTTT. It is translated as CASSEMDGGRQPQHF.